Included here is one TCR beta chain sequence, with context. Recruits, aged roughly 18 to 100 years, lived in under 25 US areas. Cohort allocation depended upon clinical history that participants reported. This entry comes from a study of blood T cell repertoires in COVID-19. This CDR3 is built from 17 residues. The junction had 15 bases not matched to a gene; V was cut back by 3 bases and J by 5 bases. From germline, CDR1 is SGHTA and CDR2 FQGNSA. The assay was immunoSEQ multiplex PCR, and TCRdb's table has in-frame clones only and misses some. The top ten clones hold about 7.7% of a sample with over 150,000 clones, about 86% of them seen once.

The gene calls are TRBV7-2 and TRBJ2-7; TRBD1 agrees at 8 bases. The TCR originated in a man in his fifties who had recovered from COVID-19. Specimen: PBMCs or T cells enriched from blood (not recorded which). CDR3 amino acids: CASSFRVVRGRVDEQYF. CDR3 DNA sequence: TGTGCCAGCAGCTTCCGCGTGGTCAGGGGGCGGGTTGACGAGCAGTACTTC.